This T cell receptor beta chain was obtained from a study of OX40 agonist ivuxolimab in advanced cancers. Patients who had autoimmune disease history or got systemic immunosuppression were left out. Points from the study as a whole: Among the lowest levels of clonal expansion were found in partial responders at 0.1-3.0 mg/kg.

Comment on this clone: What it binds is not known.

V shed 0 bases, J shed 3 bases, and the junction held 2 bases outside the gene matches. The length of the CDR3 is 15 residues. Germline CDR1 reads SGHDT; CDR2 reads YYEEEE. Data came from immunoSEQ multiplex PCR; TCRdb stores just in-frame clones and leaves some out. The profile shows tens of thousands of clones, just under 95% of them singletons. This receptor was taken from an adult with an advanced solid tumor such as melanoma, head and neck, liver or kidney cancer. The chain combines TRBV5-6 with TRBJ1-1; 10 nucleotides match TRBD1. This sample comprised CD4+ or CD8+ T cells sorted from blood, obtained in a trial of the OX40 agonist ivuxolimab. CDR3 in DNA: TGTGCCAGCAGCTTGGAGGGGACAGGGGACACTGAAGCTTTCTTT. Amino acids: CASSLEGTGDTEAFF. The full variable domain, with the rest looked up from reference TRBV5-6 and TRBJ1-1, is DAGVTQSPTHLIKTRGQQVTLRCSPKSGHDTVSWYQQALGQGPQFIFQYYEEEERQRGNFPDRFSGHQFPNYSSELNVNALLLGDSALYLCASSLEGTGDTEAFFGQGTRLTVV.